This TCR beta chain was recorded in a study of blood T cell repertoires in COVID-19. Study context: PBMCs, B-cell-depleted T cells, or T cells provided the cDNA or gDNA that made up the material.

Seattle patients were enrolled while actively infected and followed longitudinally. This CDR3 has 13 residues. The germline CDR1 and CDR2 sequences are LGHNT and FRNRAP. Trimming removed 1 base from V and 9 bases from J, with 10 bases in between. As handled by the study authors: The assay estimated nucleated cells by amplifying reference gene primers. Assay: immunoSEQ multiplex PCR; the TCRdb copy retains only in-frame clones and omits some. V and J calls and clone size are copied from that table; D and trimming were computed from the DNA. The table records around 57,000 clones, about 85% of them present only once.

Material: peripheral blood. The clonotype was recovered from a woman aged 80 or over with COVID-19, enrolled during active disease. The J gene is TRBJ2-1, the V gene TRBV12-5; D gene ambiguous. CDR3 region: CASGLDSLGEQFF. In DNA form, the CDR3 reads TGTGCTAGTGGTTTGGACAGTTTAGGTGAGCAGTTCTTC.